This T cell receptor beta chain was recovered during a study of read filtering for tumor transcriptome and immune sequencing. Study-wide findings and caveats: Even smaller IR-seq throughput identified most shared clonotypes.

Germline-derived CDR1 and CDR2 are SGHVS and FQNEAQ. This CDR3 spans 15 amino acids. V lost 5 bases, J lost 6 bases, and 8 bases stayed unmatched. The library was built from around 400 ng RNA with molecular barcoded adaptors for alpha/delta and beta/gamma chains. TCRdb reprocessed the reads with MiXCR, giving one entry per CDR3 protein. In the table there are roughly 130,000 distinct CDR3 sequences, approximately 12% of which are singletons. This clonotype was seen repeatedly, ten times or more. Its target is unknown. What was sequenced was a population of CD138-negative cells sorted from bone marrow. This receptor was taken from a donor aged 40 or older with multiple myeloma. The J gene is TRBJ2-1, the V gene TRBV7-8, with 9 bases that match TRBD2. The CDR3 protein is CASSATGTSSNEQFF. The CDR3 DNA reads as TGTGCCAGCAGCGCAACTGGGACTAGCAGCAATGAGCAGTTCTTC.